This T cell receptor (beta chain) is drawn from a study of blood T cell repertoires in COVID-19. About the research overall: Sites across the United States, Italy and Spain contributed samples from acute and convalescent COVID-19. Sources were T cells, B-cell-depleted T cells, or PBMCs; the material itself was cDNA or gDNA.

Authors' methods: Amplifying reference gene primers gave estimates of nucleated cell counts. Data came from immunoSEQ multiplex PCR; TCRdb stores just in-frame clones and leaves some out. V, J and clone size reflect that table, while D and trimming were determined from the DNA. This table has 110,000 or so clones, 85% appearing once. CDR1 and CDR2 (germline): SGHRS, YFSETQ. This CDR3 is 14 amino acids long. With 4 bases clipped from V and 7 bases from J, the junction kept 8 bases outside the gene matches. The sequenced sample was peripheral blood. This chain uses TRBV5-1 with TRBJ1-2; 9 bases match TRBD1. This TCR came from a human donor in a cohort sampled during active COVID-19. The CDR3 bases are TGCGCCAGCAGCGGAACCGGGACAGGGATTGGCTACACCTTC. Its translation: CASSGTGTGIGYTF. Filled out from reference TRBV5-1 and TRBJ1-2, the complete variable domain reads KAGVTQTPRYLIKTRGQQVTLSCSPISGHRSVSWYQQTPGQGLQFLFEYFSETQRNKGNFPGRFSGRQFSNSRSEMNVSTLELGDSALYLCASSGTGTGIGYTFGSGTRLTVV.